The TCR beta chain under discussion was sequenced for a study of T-cell memory formation after mild COVID-19. Study background: TCR clusters largely stayed donor specific.

Study-wide points: Memory sampled before infection contained some responding clones, suggesting cross-reactive memory joined. Nothing confirmed that second-wave clones peaking on day 37 were specific for SARS-CoV-2. Largely, contracting CD4+ clones fell within CM and EM, and contracting CD8+ clones within EMRA.

There are a few counts of this clonotype. Its cognate antigen is unknown. After removal of 7 bases from V and 2 bases from J, the junction contained 14 bases not matched to a gene. CDR1 is MDHEN, CDR2 SYDVKM, per germline. CDR3 length: 17 amino acids. MiXCR was run by TCRdb on the 5' RACE reads, yielding one entry per CDR3 protein. The repertoire has 250,000 or so distinct CDR3 sequences, around a tenth of them found once; the top ten carry roughly 21%. This TCR came from a man younger than 35 who had mild COVID-19 (a few samples of this study predate the infection). Cell type and time point are not known. This rearrangement joins TRBV28 to TRBJ2-3, with 8 bases matching TRBD2. The sequencing sample was made of PBMCs or a T cell subset sorted from them (not recorded which). In DNA, the CDR3 is TGTGCCAGCACCCCGGGGGGGGGGCTTTCTGTCACAGATACGCAGTATTTT. Translating it yields CASTPGGGLSVTDTQYF.